This T cell receptor (beta chain) derives from a study of CD4 T cells in relation to SARS-CoV-2 and coronaviruses. About the research overall: TCR beta CDR3s were sequenced after roughly ten-day antigen culture of PBMCs. The negative reference was HIV-1 Nef peptide pool or peptide-free culture.

The CDR3 extends over 14 amino acids. Looked up from germline, CDR1 is MNHEY and CDR2 is SVGEGT. The V gene lost 5 bases and the J gene lost 5 bases, with 13 bases spanning the gap. With regard to this clone: The antigen remains unidentified.

Profiled with immunoSEQ multiplex PCR; TCRdb holds only in-frame clones, not every one. The data hold 15,000 to 20,000 clones, with under 85% observed a single time. The unexposed donors gave CD4+ T cells in about 2011-2019, prior to COVID-19. The cells were cultured for approximately ten days before CD4+ T cells were isolated. Testing used SARS-CoV-2 S/N and four cold-coronavirus spikes on unexposed-donor CD4+ T cells, cells permitting. Findings and caveats of the study: Samples before the pandemic and after infection were not matched within any donor.

This TCR came from a human donor in good health. The chain carries TRBV6-2 or TRBV6-3 and TRBJ2-1, with D possibly being TRBD1 (5 bases). Input material: CD4+ T cells from PBMCs, cultured in vitro. CDR3 region: CASSLGQQHNEQFF. The CDR3 coding sequence is TGTGCCAGCAGTCTCGGACAACAACACAATGAGCAGTTCTTC.